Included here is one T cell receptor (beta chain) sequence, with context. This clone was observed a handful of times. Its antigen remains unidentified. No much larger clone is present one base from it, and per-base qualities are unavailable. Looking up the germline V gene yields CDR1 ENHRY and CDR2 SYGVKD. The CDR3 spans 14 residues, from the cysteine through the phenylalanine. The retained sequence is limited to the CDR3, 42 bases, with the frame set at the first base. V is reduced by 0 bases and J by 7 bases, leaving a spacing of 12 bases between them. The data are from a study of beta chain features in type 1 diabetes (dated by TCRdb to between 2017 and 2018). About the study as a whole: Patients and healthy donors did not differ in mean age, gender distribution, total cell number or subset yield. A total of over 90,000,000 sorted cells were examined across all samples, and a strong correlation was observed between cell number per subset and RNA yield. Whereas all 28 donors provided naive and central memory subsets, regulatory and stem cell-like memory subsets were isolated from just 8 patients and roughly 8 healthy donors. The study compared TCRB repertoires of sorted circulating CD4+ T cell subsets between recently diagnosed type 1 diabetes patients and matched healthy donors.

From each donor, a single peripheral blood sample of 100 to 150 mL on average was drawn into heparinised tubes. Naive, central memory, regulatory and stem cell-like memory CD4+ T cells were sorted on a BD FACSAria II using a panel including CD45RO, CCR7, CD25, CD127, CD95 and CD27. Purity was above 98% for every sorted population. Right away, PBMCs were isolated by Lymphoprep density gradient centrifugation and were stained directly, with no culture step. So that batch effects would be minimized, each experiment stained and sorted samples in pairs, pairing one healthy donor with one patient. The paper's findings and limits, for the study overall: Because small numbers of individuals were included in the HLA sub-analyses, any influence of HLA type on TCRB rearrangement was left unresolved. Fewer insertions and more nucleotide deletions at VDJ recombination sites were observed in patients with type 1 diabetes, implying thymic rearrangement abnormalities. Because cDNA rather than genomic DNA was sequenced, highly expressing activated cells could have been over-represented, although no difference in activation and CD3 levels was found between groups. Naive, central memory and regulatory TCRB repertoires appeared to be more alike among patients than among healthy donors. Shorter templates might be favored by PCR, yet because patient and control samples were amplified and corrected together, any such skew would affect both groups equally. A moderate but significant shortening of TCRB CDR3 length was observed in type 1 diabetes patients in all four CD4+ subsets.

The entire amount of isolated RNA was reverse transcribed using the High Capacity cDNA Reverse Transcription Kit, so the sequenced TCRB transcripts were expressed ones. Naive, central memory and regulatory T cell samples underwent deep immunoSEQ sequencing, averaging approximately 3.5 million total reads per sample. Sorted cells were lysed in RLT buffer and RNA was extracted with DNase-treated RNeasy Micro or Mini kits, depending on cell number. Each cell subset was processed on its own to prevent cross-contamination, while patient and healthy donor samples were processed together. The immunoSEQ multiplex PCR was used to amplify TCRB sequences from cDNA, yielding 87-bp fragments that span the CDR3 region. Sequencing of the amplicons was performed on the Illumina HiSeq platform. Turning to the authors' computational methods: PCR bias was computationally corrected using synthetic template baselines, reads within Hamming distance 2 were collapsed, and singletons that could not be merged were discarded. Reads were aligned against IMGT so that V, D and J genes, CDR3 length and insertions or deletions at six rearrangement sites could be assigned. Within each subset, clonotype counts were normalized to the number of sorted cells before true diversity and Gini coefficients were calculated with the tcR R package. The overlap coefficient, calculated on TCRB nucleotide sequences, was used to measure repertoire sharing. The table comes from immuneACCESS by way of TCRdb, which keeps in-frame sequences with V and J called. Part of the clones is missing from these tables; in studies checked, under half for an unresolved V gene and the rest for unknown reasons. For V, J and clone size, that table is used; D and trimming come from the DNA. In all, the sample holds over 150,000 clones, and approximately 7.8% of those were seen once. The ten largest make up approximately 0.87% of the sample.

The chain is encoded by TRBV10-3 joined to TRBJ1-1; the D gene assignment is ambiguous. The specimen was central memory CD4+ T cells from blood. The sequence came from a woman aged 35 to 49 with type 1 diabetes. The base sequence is TGTGCCATCAGTGAGTCGAGCAGGAGGCGTGAAGCTTTCTTT. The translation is CAISESSRRREAFF.